Below are 15 T cell receptor beta chains sequenced from a single sample in a study of cytomegalovirus exposure and HLA in healthy donors. Use of 60 Vbeta and 13 Jbeta primers characterized the PCR. Assay: immunoSEQ multiplex PCR; the TCRdb copy retains only in-frame clones and omits some. Its listing shows about 200,000 clones. The specimen was PBMCs. Receptors originate from a boy aged 5-17 years in good health and CMV-seronegative.

The rearrangement links TRBV11-1 to TRBJ2-7; TRBD2 might be the D (6 bases). The CDR3 has 15 amino acids. With 5 bases removed from V and 4 bases from J, the gap between germline ends came to 18 bases. The germline V gene has CDR1 SGHAT and CDR2 FQDESV (reference sequence). The CDR3 here is CASSPTIAGSYEQYF. The CDR3 DNA is TGTGCCAGCAGCCCTACCATCGCGGGAAGTTACGAGCAGTACTTC.

The rearrangement links TRBV14 to TRBJ2-3; a possible D gene is TRBD2 (6 bases). CDR1 is SGHDN and CDR2 is FVKESK in the germline V gene. Trimming cost V 0 bases and J 2 bases, with 12 bases left between them. CDR3 size: 16 residues. This CDR3 is CASSQDKPGATDTQYF. CDR3 in DNA: TGTGCCAGCAGCCAAGACAAGCCGGGAGCCACAGATACGCAGTATTTT. Combining the CDR3 with reference TRBV14 and TRBJ2-3 gives the whole variable domain EAGVTQFPSHSVIEKGQTVTLRCDPISGHDNLYWYRRVMGKEIKFLLHFVKESKQDESGMPNNRFLAERTGGTYSTLKVQPAELEDSGVYFCASSQDKPGATDTQYFGPGTRLTVL.

The gene calls are TRBV6-5 and TRBJ2-7; the match to TRBD2 covers 7 bases. Germline V lookup: CDR1 MNHEY, CDR2 SVGAGI. V trimming: 0 bases; J trimming: 1 base; junction bases outside the gene matches: 6. This CDR3 has 16 residues. CDR3 nucleotide sequence: TGTGCCAGCAGTTACTCGTCGGGGGGTTATTCCTACGAGCAGTACTTC. Translation gives CASSYSSGGYSYEQYF.

The chain couples TRBV7-9 to TRBJ2-3; 11 bases are a match to TRBD2. J gave up 2 bases and V 5 bases, and 9 bases lay outside the gene matches. CDR3 length equals 17 residues. Germline V gene lookup returns CDR1 SEHNR and CDR2 FQNEAQ (reference sequence). CDR3 protein: CASSEFGLAGPTDTQYF. The CDR3 nucleotides are TGTGCCAGCAGCGAATTTGGACTAGCGGGCCCCACAGATACGCAGTATTTT.

This sequence joins TRBV7-2 and TRBJ2-5; TRBD1 might be the D (5 bases). CDR3 length: 15 residues. Germline loops: CDR1 SGHTA, CDR2 FQGNSA. The V end was cut by 2 bases, the J end by 1 base, with 11 bases between. The CDR3 is CASSLYTGPQETQYF. The CDR3 DNA reads as TGTGCCAGCAGCTTATACACAGGACCCCAAGAGACCCAGTACTTC.

The chain carries TRBV10-3 and TRBJ2-5; TRBD1 agrees at 9 bases. V was pared by 3 bases and J by 4 bases, with 3 bases of the junction left unmatched. CDR1 is ENHRY, CDR2 SYGVKD, per germline. The CDR3 is 14 residues long. CDR3: CAISEETGGETQYF. CDR3 DNA sequence: TGTGCCATCAGTGAAGAGACAGGGGGAGAGACCCAGTACTTC.

This chain links TRBV6-6 with TRBJ1-5, with 7 bases fitting TRBD1. Looked up from germline, CDR1 is MNHNY and CDR2 is SVGAGI (reference sequence). The length of the CDR3 is 16 residues. With V trimmed by 7 bases and J by 7 bases, 16 bases remained unmatched. The CDR3 region is CASTPGRDRVGQPQHF. The CDR3 nucleotides read TGTGCCAGCACTCCGGGGAGAGACAGGGTGGGACAGCCCCAGCATTTT.

The rearrangement links TRBV30 to TRBJ2-7, with 9 bases that match TRBD1. CDR3 length equals 16 residues. CDR1 and CDR2 from the germline V gene are GTSNPN and SVGIG (reference sequence). J was trimmed by 5 bases and V by 3 bases; bases with no gene match: 14. The CDR3 sequence: CAWSLIGGQGSHEQYF. The CDR3 nucleotides are TGTGCCTGGAGCCTCATAGGGGGACAGGGTTCCCACGAGCAGTACTTC.

The chain is built from TRBV6-5 and TRBJ1-2; 8 bases are shared with TRBD1. This CDR3 spans 15 amino acids. V lost 7 bases and J lost 7; bases outside the gene matches: 14. The V gene's germline CDR1 is MNHEY and CDR2 SVGAGI. CDR3 region: CASTTHRGYAGGYTF. The CDR3 DNA sequence: TGTGCCAGCACTACGCACAGGGGGTACGCGGGTGGCTACACCTTC.

The V call is TRBV2, the J call TRBJ2-2; a possible D gene is TRBD1 (5 bases). The ends were cut back, 7 bases at V and 1 base at J, with 10 bases in the middle. This CDR3 spans 14 amino acids. Germline V lookup: CDR1 SNHLY, CDR2 FYNNEI. In DNA, the CDR3 is TGTGCCAGCACCCGCCAGGGGAACACCGGGGAGCTGTTTTTT. This codes for CASTRQGNTGELFF.

The chain joins TRBV5-1 to TRBJ2-7, with TRBD1 as a possible D gene (5 bases). The germline V and J ends were trimmed by 3 bases and 0 bases, with 19 bases remaining between them. Per germline, CDR1 SGHRS and CDR2 YFSETQ. The CDR3 totals 17 residues. CDR3 protein: CASSWILSGRASYEQYF. The CDR3 bases are TGCGCCAGCAGCTGGATTCTTTCGGGCAGGGCCTCCTACGAGCAGTACTTC.

The rearrangement joins TRBV28 to TRBJ2-6; 7 nucleotides align to TRBD1. CDR1 is MDHEN and CDR2 is SYDVKM in the germline V gene. This CDR3 has 15 amino acids. The V gene end was trimmed by 5 bases and the J gene end by 2 bases; junction bases not matched to a gene: 3. Written as DNA, the CDR3 is TGTGCCAGCAGTCCAGGGGGTGCTGGGGCCAACGTCCTGACTTTC. It is translated as CASSPGGAGANVLTF. The whole variable domain, remainder taken from reference TRBV28 and TRBJ2-6, is DVKVTQSSRYLVKRTGEKVFLECVQDMDHENMFWYRQDPGLGLRLIYFSYDVKMKEKGDIPEGYSVSREKKERFSLILESASTNQTSMYLCASSPGGAGANVLTFGAGSRLTVL.

The J gene is TRBJ1-1, the V gene TRBV5-4, with TRBD1 as a possible D gene (6 bases). This CDR3 has 13 residues. Trimming shortened V by 4 bases and J by 0 bases, and 7 bases separated the two germline ends. Germline assignment: CDR1 SGHNT and CDR2 YYREEE (reference sequence). CDR3 region: CASSPGVNTEAFF. CDR3 nucleotides: TGTGCCAGCAGCCCAGGGGTGAACACTGAAGCTTTCTTT.

Note on this clone: Other nucleotide sequences in the sample specify the same CDR3. V gene TRBV6-5 combines with J gene TRBJ1-5; D is unresolved. This CDR3 spans 14 amino acids. V was pared by 0 bases and J by 0 bases, with 3 bases between. The germline V gene has CDR1 MNHEY and CDR2 SVGAGI. The CDR3 protein is CASSYSYSNQPQHF. Written as DNA, the CDR3 is TGTGCCAGCAGTTACTCGTATAGCAATCAGCCCCAGCATTTT.

The rearrangement uses TRBV4-2 and TRBJ2-5, with a weak D call TRBD2 (6 bases). CDR3 length: 16 residues. The germline CDR1 and CDR2 sequences are LGHNA and YNFKEQ. The germline V and J ends were trimmed by 1 base and 4 bases, with 16 bases remaining between them. CDR3 DNA: TGTGCCAGCAGCCAAGGAGGTTGGACGGGGGTAGAGACCCAGTACTTC. It encodes CASSQGGWTGVETQYF.